Below are 15 T cell receptor beta chains sequenced from a single sample in a study of Graves' ophthalmopathy and Graves' hyperthyroidism. The sequenced template was RNA, covering the TCR beta CDR3 region. HTBI-primed first-round RT-PCR preceded second-round multiplex PCR. TCRdb itself ran the multiplex PCR reads through MiXCR, one entry per CDR3 protein. The data hold roughly 500,000 distinct CDR3 sequences, with under 15% observed a single time. Source material: blood. Receptors originate from a woman aged 25-40 years with Graves' ophthalmopathy.

This clonotype was found many times. This chain connects TRBV20-1 to TRBJ1-5, with unresolved D. Germline V CDR1 and CDR2: DFQATT, SNEGSKA (reference sequence). With 3 bases removed from V and 2 bases from J, the gap between germline ends came to 14 bases. This CDR3 contains 15 residues. The CDR3 protein is CSASSGLEGNQPQHF. The CDR3 DNA reads as TGCAGTGCTAGTTCCGGATTAGAGGGCAATCAGCCCCAGCATTTT.

This clonotype was detected many times. The genes are TRBV25-1 and TRBJ1-2; no reliable D call. Germline CDR1 and CDR2: MGHDK and SYGVNS. This CDR3 spans 13 amino acids. V was cut by 0 bases and J by 7 bases, with 9 bases left in between. This CDR3 reads CASSEYQTGGYTF. In DNA, the CDR3 is TGTGCCAGCAGTGAATACCAGACGGGTGGCTACACCTTC.

This clonotype has at least ten counts. CDR3 protein: CASSYGDRRYEQYF. CDR3 nucleotides: TGTGCCAGCAGTTACGGGGACAGGCGATACGAGCAGTACTTC. This chain joins TRBV6-5 and TRBJ2-7; the match to TRBD1 covers 8 bases. This CDR3 region has 14 residues. Trimming took 2 bases from V and 4 from J; bases not matched to a gene: 4. Germline-derived CDR1 and CDR2 are MNHEY and SVGAGI.

This clonotype was seen repeatedly, ten times or more. V usage is TRBV24-1 and J usage is TRBJ1-2, with a weak D call TRBD1 (6 bases). The CDR3 has 15 amino acids. V shed 3 bases and J shed 2 bases, with 12 bases lying between them. Germline V lookup: CDR1 KGHDR, CDR2 SFDVKD. The CDR3 loop reads CATSDSSGQNYGYTF. CDR3 bases: TGTGCCACCAGTGATAGCTCGGGACAAAACTATGGCTACACCTTC.

This clonotype has at least ten counts. The chain combines TRBV28 with TRBJ1-5; D gene uncertain. Trimming stripped 3 bases from V and 6 bases from J, with 12 bases between. Germline lookup yields CDR1 MDHEN and CDR2 SYDVKM. The CDR3 is made up of 14 amino acids. The CDR3 DNA reads TGTGCCAGCAGTTTGAGGACCCTTGGTCAGCCCCAGCATTTT. Encoded protein: CASSLRTLGQPQHF. Using reference TRBV28 and TRBJ1-5 for the parts outside the CDR3, the full variable domain is DVKVTQSSRYLVKRTGEKVFLECVQDMDHENMFWYRQDPGLGLRLIYFSYDVKMKEKGDIPEGYSVSREKKERFSLILESASTNQTSMYLCASSLRTLGQPQHFGDGTRLSIL.

Many counts were recorded for this clonotype. This chain joins TRBV19 and TRBJ1-1, with D perhaps TRBD1 (5 bases). The CDR3 consists of 14 residues. Germline V CDR1 and CDR2: LNHDA, SQIVND (reference sequence). Trimming removed 8 bases from V and 0 bases from J, with 13 bases in between. The CDR3 protein is CASELGTVNTEAFF. CDR3 coding DNA: TGTGCCAGTGAGCTTGGGACGGTGAACACTGAAGCTTTCTTT. Using reference TRBV19 and TRBJ1-1 for the parts outside the CDR3, the full variable domain is DGGITQSPKYLFRKEGQNVTLSCEQNLNHDAMYWYRQDPGQGLRLIYYSQIVNDFQKGDIAEGYSVSREKKESFPLTVTSAQKNPTAFYLCASELGTVNTEAFFGQGTRLTVV.

This clonotype was picked up many times. This chain connects TRBV6-4 to TRBJ1-1; D possibly corresponds to TRBD1 (5 bases). Germline CDR1 MRHNA, CDR2 SNTAGT. This CDR3 is 13 amino acids long. V lost 0 bases and J 8 bases, leaving 10 bases between the germline ends. CDR3 DNA: TGTGCCAGCAGTGACTCCGCGGCAGGGGAAGCTTTCTTT. It encodes CASSDSAAGEAFF.

This clonotype has a count of ten or more. V and J are TRBV25-1 and TRBJ1-2, with 7 bases identical to TRBD1. Unmatched junction bases numbered 11, after V lost 3 bases and J lost 4 bases. The V gene's germline CDR1 is MGHDK and CDR2 SYGVNS. The CDR3 covers 16 residues. The DNA of the CDR3 is TGTGCCAGCAGTGATCTGTCGACAGGGTCTGTCTATGGCTACACCTTC. Amino acids: CASSDLSTGSVYGYTF.

The sample holds many counts of this clonotype. This chain uses TRBV28 with TRBJ1-5; D gene unclear. The CDR3 is 13 residues long. V was trimmed by 6 bases and J by 2 bases, leaving 8 bases between them. Looked up from germline, CDR1 is MDHEN and CDR2 is SYDVKM. The CDR3: CASREVGNQPQHF. CDR3 sequence (DNA): TGTGCCAGCAGAGAAGTTGGCAATCAGCCCCAGCATTTT. Supplemented by reference TRBV28 and TRBJ1-5, the full variable domain reads DVKVTQSSRYLVKRTGEKVFLECVQDMDHENMFWYRQDPGLGLRLIYFSYDVKMKEKGDIPEGYSVSREKKERFSLILESASTNQTSMYLCASREVGNQPQHFGDGTRLSIL.

J is TRBJ2-5 and V is TRBV28; TRBD2 aligns across 8 bases. Trimming cost V 2 bases and J 4 bases; bases outside gene matches: 15. The CDR3 contains 18 residues. Germline CDR1 MDHEN, CDR2 SYDVKM. The CDR3 sequence: CASSLRGGWLGYGETQYF. In DNA form, the CDR3 reads TGTGCCAGCAGTTTACGGGGGGGCTGGTTGGGTTATGGAGAGACCCAGTACTTC.

As concerns this clonotype: A junction end diverges from the germline sequence, so it may reflect a read error. The chain links TRBV7-7 to TRBJ2-2; no clear D gene. This CDR3 contains 14 residues. Looked up from germline, CDR1 is SSHAT and CDR2 is FNYEAQ (reference sequence). CDR3 region: CASSLAYYAGELFF. The CDR3 DNA reads TGTGCTAGCAGCTTAGCTTATTACGCCGGGGAGCTGTTTTTT.

This clonotype was counted at least ten times. The chain carries TRBV20-1 and TRBJ2-5; 13 positions match TRBD2. Germline V lookup: CDR1 DFQATT, CDR2 SNEGSKA (reference sequence). The CDR3 spans 14 residues. V was pared by 6 bases and J by 2 bases, with 3 bases of the junction left unmatched. CDR3 nucleotides: TGCAGTGCCCAGACTAGCGGGGGGCAAGAGACCCAGTACTTC. Its protein is CSAQTSGGQETQYF.

This clonotype was seen many times. This chain uses TRBV11-1 with TRBJ2-4; 9 bases match TRBD1. V lost 5 bases, J lost 0 bases, and 14 bases stayed unmatched. Germline V gives CDR1 SGHAT, CDR2 FQDESV (reference sequence). The CDR3 is 19 residues long. Here the CDR3 reads CASSLVSGTGHLAKNIQYF. In DNA, the CDR3 is TGTGCCAGCAGCCTCGTCAGTGGGACAGGGCATCTAGCCAAAAACATTCAGTACTTC.

This clonotype was seen repeatedly, ten times or more. The CDR3 sequence: CASSLLRGRDLTEAFF. As DNA, the CDR3 is TGTGCCAGCAGCCTGCTTCGCGGCAGGGACCTCACTGAAGCTTTCTTT. The genes are TRBV11-3 and TRBJ1-1; a weak D match, TRBD1 (5 bases). The CDR3 length is 16 residues. The V gene lost 5 bases and the J gene lost 4 bases, with 20 bases spanning the gap. Per germline, CDR1 SGHNT and CDR2 YENEEA. The full variable domain, rest sourced from reference TRBV11-3 and TRBJ1-1, is EAGVVQSPRYKIIEKKQPVAFWCNPISGHNTLYWYLQNLGQGPELLIRYENEEAVDDSQLPKDRFSAERLKGVDSTLKIQPAELGDSAVYLCASSLLRGRDLTEAFFGQGTRLTVV.

This clonotype appeared many times. The rearrangement links TRBV10-3 to TRBJ2-7; D is perhaps TRBD1 (6 bases). The V gene's germline CDR1 is ENHRY and CDR2 SYGVKD. Trimming left V 3 bases short and J 5 bases short, with 8 bases between. The CDR3 consists of 12 residues. As DNA, the CDR3 is TGTGCCATCAGTGACAGGGGTAACGAGCAGTACTTC. Translating gives CAISDRGNEQYF.